The rows below give T cell receptor beta chains drawn from one sample of a study of cytomegalovirus exposure and HLA in healthy donors. TCRdb keeps only in-frame clones here, not all; method: immunoSEQ multiplex PCR. The data contain about 89,000 clones, 70% to 80% of them seen just once; the ten biggest clones take up 3% to 4.5%. Sequenced: PBMCs. The source is a young man in good health and CMV-seronegative. The CDR3 runs from the conserved cysteine through the conserved F or W. The order of the fields is V gene, D gene, J gene, clone size, CDR3 DNA, CDR3 protein. D genes are given only for firm matches. The size entry is marked missing in some rows and otherwise reads once, few, many or a size class.

v_call: TRBV5-8; d_call: .; j_call: TRBJ2-3; clone_size: .; cdr3_nt: TGTGCCAGCAGCTTCAGATCAAGCACAGATACGCAGTATTTT; cdr3_aa: CASSFRSSTDTQYF
v_call: TRBV2; d_call: .; j_call: TRBJ2-1; clone_size: .; cdr3_nt: TGTGCCAGCAGTGAAGCCTTCCCGGGAAGCTCCTACAATGAGCAGTTCTTC; cdr3_aa: CASSEAFPGSSYNEQFF
v_call: TRBV6-5; d_call: .; j_call: TRBJ1-1; clone_size: .; cdr3_nt: TGTGCCAGCTACAGGGCCTCCATGAACACTGAAGCTTTCTTT; cdr3_aa: CASYRASMNTEAFF
v_call: TRBV11-3; d_call: .; j_call: TRBJ2-1; clone_size: .; cdr3_nt: TGTGCCAGCAGCTTAGATGGGCCATCCAATGAGCAGTTCTTC; cdr3_aa: CASSLDGPSNEQFF
v_call: TRBV7-2; d_call: TRBD2; j_call: TRBJ2-2; clone_size: .; cdr3_nt: TGTGCCAGCAGCTTAGCGGGAGCGGGGGCGAACACCGGGGAGCTGTTTTTT; cdr3_aa: CASSLAGAGANTGELFF
v_call: TRBV7-8; d_call: TRBD2; j_call: TRBJ2-1; clone_size: .; cdr3_nt: TGTGCCAGCAGACCGGGACTAGCTTACAATGAGCAGTTCTTC; cdr3_aa: CASRPGLAYNEQFF
v_call: TRBV19; d_call: .; j_call: TRBJ1-3; clone_size: once; cdr3_nt: TGTGCCAGCGGGGGGCAAGTTGGAAACACCATATATTTT; cdr3_aa: CASGGQVGNTIYF
v_call: TRBV28; d_call: .; j_call: TRBJ2-1; clone_size: .; cdr3_nt: TGTGCCAGCAGTTTAGGAGTTTACAATGAGCAGTTCTTC; cdr3_aa: CASSLGVYNEQFF
v_call: TRBV6-1; d_call: TRBD1; j_call: TRBJ2-2; clone_size: .; cdr3_nt: TGTGCCAGCAGTGAAGCCGGGACAGCGAACACCGGGGAGCTGTTTTTT; cdr3_aa: CASSEAGTANTGELFF
v_call: TRBV10-3; d_call: .; j_call: TRBJ2-1; clone_size: few; cdr3_nt: TGTGCCATCAGTGCCCGAGGGAATGAGCAGTTCTTC; cdr3_aa: CAISARGNEQFF
v_call: TRBV27; d_call: TRBD1; j_call: TRBJ1-1; clone_size: .; cdr3_nt: TGTGCCAGCAGCCCGGGACAGAAGAACACTGAAGCTTTCTTT; cdr3_aa: CASSPGQKNTEAFF
v_call: TRBV11-2; d_call: TRBD1; j_call: TRBJ2-7; clone_size: .; cdr3_nt: TGTGCCAGCAGCTTAGTGGGACAGGGGTCCTACGAGCAGTACTTC; cdr3_aa: CASSLVGQGSYEQYF
v_call: TRBV7-8; d_call: TRBD1; j_call: TRBJ2-3; clone_size: .; cdr3_nt: TGTGCCAGCAGCCCCGGGGCGGGACAGGGGGTCACAGATACGCAGTATTTT; cdr3_aa: CASSPGAGQGVTDTQYF
v_call: TRBV18; d_call: TRBD2; j_call: TRBJ2-5; clone_size: once; cdr3_nt: TGTGCCAGCTCTCCCAAAACTCCCGGACTAGCGGGAGGGGCCCAGTACTTC; cdr3_aa: CASSPKTPGLAGGAQYF
v_call: TRBV5-1; d_call: .; j_call: TRBJ1-2; clone_size: .; cdr3_nt: TGCGCCAGCAGCTTGTTGGACAGCGGGGCCTATGGCTACACCTTC; cdr3_aa: CASSLLDSGAYGYTF
v_call: TRBV7-2; d_call: TRBD2; j_call: TRBJ2-7; clone_size: .; cdr3_nt: TGTGCCAGCAGCTTTTCCGGGACTAGCGGGAGTTCTAGCCACGAGCAGTACTTC; cdr3_aa: CASSFSGTSGSSSHEQYF
v_call: TRBV27; d_call: .; j_call: TRBJ1-1; clone_size: .; cdr3_nt: TGTGCCAGCACCAACGGAGGTTGGAACACTGAAGCTTTCTTT; cdr3_aa: CASTNGGWNTEAFF
v_call: TRBV7-9; d_call: TRBD2; j_call: TRBJ2-3; clone_size: .; cdr3_nt: TGTGCCAGCAGCCACGGACTAGATGCCTACACAGATACGCAGTATTTT; cdr3_aa: CASSHGLDAYTDTQYF
v_call: TRBV6-1; d_call: .; j_call: TRBJ2-5; clone_size: .; cdr3_nt: TGTGCCAGCAGTGGACTGCTCCAAGAGACCCAGTACTTC; cdr3_aa: CASSGLLQETQYF
v_call: TRBV19; d_call: TRBD1; j_call: TRBJ1-2; clone_size: .; cdr3_nt: TGTGCCAGTAGCCAAGACAGGGGGGACTATGGCTACACCTTC; cdr3_aa: CASSQDRGDYGYTF
v_call: TRBV6-5; d_call: .; j_call: TRBJ2-7; clone_size: once; cdr3_nt: TGTGCCAGCAGTTACTCGGGGCTAAATTTCTACGAGCAGTACTTC; cdr3_aa: CASSYSGLNFYEQYF
v_call: TRBV9; d_call: TRBD2; j_call: TRBJ2-5; clone_size: .; cdr3_nt: TGTGCCAGCAGCGTCGGGACTAGCGGGAGGGAGGGGACCCAGTACTTC; cdr3_aa: CASSVGTSGREGTQYF
v_call: TRBV2; d_call: .; j_call: TRBJ1-1; clone_size: .; cdr3_nt: TGTGCCAGCAGTTCCACAGGGAGCACTGAAGCTTTCTTT; cdr3_aa: CASSSTGSTEAFF
v_call: TRBV28; d_call: TRBD1; j_call: TRBJ1-4; clone_size: .; cdr3_nt: TGTGCCAGCAGTATCCCCCAGGGGGATGGTGAAAAACTGTTTTTT; cdr3_aa: CASSIPQGDGEKLFF
v_call: TRBV7-6; d_call: TRBD1; j_call: TRBJ1-2; clone_size: medium-sized; cdr3_nt: TGTGCCAGCAGCCCCTTGGACAGGATATATGGCTACACCTTC; cdr3_aa: CASSPLDRIYGYTF
v_call: TRBV6-4; d_call: .; j_call: TRBJ1-1; clone_size: .; cdr3_nt: TGTGCCAGCAGTGCTCAGGCTGGCACTGAAGCTTTCTTT; cdr3_aa: CASSAQAGTEAFF
v_call: TRBV2; d_call: .; j_call: TRBJ2-5; clone_size: few; cdr3_nt: TGTGCCAGCTCTTACATTGGTTCGATGCAGACCCAGTACTTC; cdr3_aa: CASSYIGSMQTQYF
v_call: TRBV6-1; d_call: TRBD2; j_call: TRBJ2-4; clone_size: .; cdr3_nt: TGTGCCAGCAGTGATTGGCTTTCGGGGGGGGGAGCCAAAAACATTCAGTACTTC; cdr3_aa: CASSDWLSGGGAKNIQYF
v_call: TRBV29-1; d_call: .; j_call: TRBJ1-1; clone_size: .; cdr3_nt: TGCAGCGTTGAGGGCGCAGGGGAAGGTGGCAGTGAAGCTTTCTTT; cdr3_aa: CSVEGAGEGGSEAFF
v_call: TRBV6-1; d_call: TRBD2; j_call: TRBJ2-5; clone_size: .; cdr3_nt: TGTGCCAGCACCCGACTAGCGCAAGAGACCCAGTACTTC; cdr3_aa: CASTRLAQETQYF
v_call: TRBV6-9; d_call: .; j_call: TRBJ2-3; clone_size: .; cdr3_nt: TGTGCCAGCCCGGGGTCCGTCCTAGATACGCAGTATTTT; cdr3_aa: CASPGSVLDTQYF
v_call: TRBV6-5; d_call: TRBD1; j_call: TRBJ2-7; clone_size: .; cdr3_nt: TGTGCCAGCAGTGTCGAGACAGGGAGTTCCTACGAGCAGTACTTC; cdr3_aa: CASSVETGSSYEQYF
v_call: TRBV18; d_call: .; j_call: TRBJ1-4; clone_size: .; cdr3_nt: TGTGCCAGCTCACCACCGAACAGTAATGAAAAACTGTTTTTT; cdr3_aa: CASSPPNSNEKLFF
v_call: TRBV6-6; d_call: .; j_call: TRBJ1-5; clone_size: .; cdr3_nt: TGTGCCAGCAAGGGACAAACTCTAGGCATGGCCCAGCATTTT; cdr3_aa: CASKGQTLGMAQHF
v_call: TRBV6-5; d_call: TRBD1; j_call: TRBJ1-1; clone_size: .; cdr3_nt: TGTGCCAGCAGTTACTCACAGGGGAACAATGAAGCTTTCTTT; cdr3_aa: CASSYSQGNNEAFF
v_call: TRBV30; d_call: TRBD1; j_call: TRBJ2-2; clone_size: .; cdr3_nt: TGTGCCTGGAACGGGCAGGGGGCCCACACCGGGGAGCTGTTTTTT; cdr3_aa: CAWNGQGAHTGELFF